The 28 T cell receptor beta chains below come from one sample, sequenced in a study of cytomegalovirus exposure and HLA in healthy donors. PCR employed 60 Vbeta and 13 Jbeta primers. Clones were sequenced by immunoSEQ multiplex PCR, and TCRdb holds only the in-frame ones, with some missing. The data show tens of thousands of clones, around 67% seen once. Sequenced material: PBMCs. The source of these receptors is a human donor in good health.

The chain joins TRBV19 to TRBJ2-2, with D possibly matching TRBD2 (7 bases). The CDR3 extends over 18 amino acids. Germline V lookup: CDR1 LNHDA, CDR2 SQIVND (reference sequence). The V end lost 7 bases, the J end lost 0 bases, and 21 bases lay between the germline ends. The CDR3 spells CASNPRGGRGANTGELFF. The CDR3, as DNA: TGTGCCAGTAACCCCCGAGGGGGACGGGGGGCGAACACCGGGGAGCTGTTTTTT. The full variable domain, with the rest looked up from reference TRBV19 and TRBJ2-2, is DGGITQSPKYLFRKEGQNVTLSCEQNLNHDAMYWYRQDPGQGLRLIYYSQIVNDFQKGDIAEGYSVSREKKESFPLTVTSAQKNPTAFYLCASNPRGGRGANTGELFFGEGSRLTVL.

CDR3 region: CASSIRPGGTEAFF. The CDR3 coding sequence is TGTGCCAGTAGTATTCGACCAGGGGGCACTGAAGCTTTCTTT. V is TRBV19 and J is TRBJ1-1, with 7 bases that match TRBD1. Per germline, CDR1 LNHDA and CDR2 SQIVND (reference sequence). V lost 3 bases and J lost 4; bases outside the gene matches: 5. This CDR3 is built from 14 residues.

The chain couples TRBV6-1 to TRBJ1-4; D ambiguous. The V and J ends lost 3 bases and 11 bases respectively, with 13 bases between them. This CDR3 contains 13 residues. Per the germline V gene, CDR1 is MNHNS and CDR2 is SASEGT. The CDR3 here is CASSDVRGAKLFF. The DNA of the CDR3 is TGTGCCAGCAGTGACGTGCGCGGCGCCAAACTGTTTTTT.

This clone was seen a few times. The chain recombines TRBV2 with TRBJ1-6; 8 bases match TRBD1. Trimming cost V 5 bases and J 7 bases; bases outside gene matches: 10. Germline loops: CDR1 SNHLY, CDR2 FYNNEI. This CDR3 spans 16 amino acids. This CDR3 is CASSYHRDRRNSPLHF. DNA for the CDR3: TGTGCCAGCAGTTATCACCGGGACAGGCGGAATTCACCCCTCCACTTT.

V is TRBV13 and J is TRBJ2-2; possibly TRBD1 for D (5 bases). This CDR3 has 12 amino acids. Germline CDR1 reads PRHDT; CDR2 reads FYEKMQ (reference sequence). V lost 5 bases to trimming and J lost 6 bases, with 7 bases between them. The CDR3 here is CASSPGSGELFF. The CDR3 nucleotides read TGTGCCAGCAGCCCAGGGTCCGGGGAGCTGTTTTTT.

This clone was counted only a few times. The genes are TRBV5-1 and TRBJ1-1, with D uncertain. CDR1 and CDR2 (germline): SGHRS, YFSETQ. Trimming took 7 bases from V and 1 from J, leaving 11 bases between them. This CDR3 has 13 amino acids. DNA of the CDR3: TGCGCCAGCGGCGTGCAGGCGAACACTGAAGCTTTCTTT. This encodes CASGVQANTEAFF.

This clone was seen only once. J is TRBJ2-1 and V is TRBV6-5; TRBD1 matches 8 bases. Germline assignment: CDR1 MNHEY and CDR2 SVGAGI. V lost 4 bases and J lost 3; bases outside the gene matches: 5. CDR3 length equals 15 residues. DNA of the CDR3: TGTGCCAGCAGTTCGACAGGGGCCGTCTACAATGAGCAGTTCTTC. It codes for CASSSTGAVYNEQFF.

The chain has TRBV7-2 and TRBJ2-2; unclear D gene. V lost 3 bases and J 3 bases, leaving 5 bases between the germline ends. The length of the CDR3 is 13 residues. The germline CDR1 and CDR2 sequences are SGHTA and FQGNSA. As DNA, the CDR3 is TGTGCCAGCAGCTTGGAGTACACCGGGGAGCTGTTTTTT. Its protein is CASSLEYTGELFF.

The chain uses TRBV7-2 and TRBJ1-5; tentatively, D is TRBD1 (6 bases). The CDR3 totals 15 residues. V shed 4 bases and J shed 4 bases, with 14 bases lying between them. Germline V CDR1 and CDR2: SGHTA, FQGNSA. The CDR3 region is CASSWTAGENQPQHF. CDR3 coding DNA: TGTGCCAGCAGCTGGACAGCTGGAGAAAATCAGCCCCAGCATTTT.

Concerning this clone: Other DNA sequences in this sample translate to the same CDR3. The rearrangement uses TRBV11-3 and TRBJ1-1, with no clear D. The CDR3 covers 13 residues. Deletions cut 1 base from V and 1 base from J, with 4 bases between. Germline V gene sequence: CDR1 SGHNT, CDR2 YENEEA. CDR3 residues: CASSLGGNTEAFF. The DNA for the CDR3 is TGTGCCAGCAGCTTAGGAGGGAACACTGAAGCTTTCTTT.

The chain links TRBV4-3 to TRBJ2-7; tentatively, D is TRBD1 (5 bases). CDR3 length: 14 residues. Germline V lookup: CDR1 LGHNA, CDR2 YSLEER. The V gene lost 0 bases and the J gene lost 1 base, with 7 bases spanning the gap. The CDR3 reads CASSQDQGSYEQYF. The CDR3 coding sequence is TGCGCCAGCAGCCAAGATCAGGGATCCTACGAGCAGTACTTC.

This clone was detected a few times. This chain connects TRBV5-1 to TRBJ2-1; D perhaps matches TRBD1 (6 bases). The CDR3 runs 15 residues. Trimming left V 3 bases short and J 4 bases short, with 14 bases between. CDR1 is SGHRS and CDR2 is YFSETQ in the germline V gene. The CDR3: CASSWLSGHYNEQFF. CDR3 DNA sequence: TGCGCCAGCAGCTGGTTATCGGGACATTACAATGAGCAGTTCTTC.

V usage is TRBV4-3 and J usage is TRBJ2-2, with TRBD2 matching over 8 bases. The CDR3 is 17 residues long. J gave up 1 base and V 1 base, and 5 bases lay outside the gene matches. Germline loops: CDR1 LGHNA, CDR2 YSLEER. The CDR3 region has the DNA TGCGCCAGCAGCCAAGCTGGGCTAGCGGGGAACACCGGGGAGCTGTTTTTT. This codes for CASSQAGLAGNTGELFF.

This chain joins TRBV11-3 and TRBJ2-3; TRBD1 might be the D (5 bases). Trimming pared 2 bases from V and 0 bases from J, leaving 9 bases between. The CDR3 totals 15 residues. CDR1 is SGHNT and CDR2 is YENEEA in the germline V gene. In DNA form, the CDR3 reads TGTGCCAGCAGCTTAAGGGCAGGGAGCACAGATACGCAGTATTTT. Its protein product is CASSLRAGSTDTQYF.

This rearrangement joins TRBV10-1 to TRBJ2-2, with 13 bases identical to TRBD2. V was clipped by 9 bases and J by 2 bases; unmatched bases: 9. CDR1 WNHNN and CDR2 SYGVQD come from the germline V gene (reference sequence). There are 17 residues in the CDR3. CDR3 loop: CASTLAGGQGNTGELFF. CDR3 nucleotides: TGCGCCAGTACACTAGCGGGGGGGCAAGGAAACACCGGGGAGCTGTTTTTT.

The CDR3 spells CASSPRTGGRNTEAFF. CDR3 in DNA: TGTGCCAGCTCACCTCGGACAGGGGGCAGGAACACTGAAGCTTTCTTT. The genes are TRBV18 and TRBJ1-1; 11 bases are shared with TRBD1. CDR3 length equals 16 residues. V dropped 3 bases and J dropped 1; count of bases not matched to a gene: 4. The germline V gene encodes CDR1 KGHSH and CDR2 LQKENI.

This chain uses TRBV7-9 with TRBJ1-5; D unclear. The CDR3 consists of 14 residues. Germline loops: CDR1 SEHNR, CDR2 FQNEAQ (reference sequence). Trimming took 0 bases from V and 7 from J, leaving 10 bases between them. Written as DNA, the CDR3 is TGTGCCAGCAGCTTAGCTGGAGGGCCCCAGCCCCAGCATTTT. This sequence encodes CASSLAGGPQPQHF.

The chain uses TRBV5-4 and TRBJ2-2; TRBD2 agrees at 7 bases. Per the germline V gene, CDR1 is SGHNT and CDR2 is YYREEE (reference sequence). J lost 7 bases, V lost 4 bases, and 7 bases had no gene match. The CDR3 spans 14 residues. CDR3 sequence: CASSRGSGVGELFF. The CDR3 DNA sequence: TGTGCCAGCAGCCGGGGCAGCGGGGTCGGGGAGCTGTTTTTT.

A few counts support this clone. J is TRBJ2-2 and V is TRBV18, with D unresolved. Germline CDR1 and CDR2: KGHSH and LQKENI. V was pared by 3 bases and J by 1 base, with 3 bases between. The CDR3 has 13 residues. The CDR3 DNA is TGTGCCAGCTCACCCGGGAACACCGGGGAGCTGTTTTTT. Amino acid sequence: CASSPGNTGELFF.

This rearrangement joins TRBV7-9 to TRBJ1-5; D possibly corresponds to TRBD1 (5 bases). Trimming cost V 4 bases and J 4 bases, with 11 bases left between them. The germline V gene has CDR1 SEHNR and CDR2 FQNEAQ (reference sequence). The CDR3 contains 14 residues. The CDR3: CASSSFQGNQPQHF. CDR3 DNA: TGTGCCAGCAGCTCGTTCCAGGGTAATCAGCCCCAGCATTTT.

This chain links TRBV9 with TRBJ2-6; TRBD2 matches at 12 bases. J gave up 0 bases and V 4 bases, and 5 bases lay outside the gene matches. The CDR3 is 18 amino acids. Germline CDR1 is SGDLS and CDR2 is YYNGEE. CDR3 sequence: CASSQRTSGVSGANVLTF. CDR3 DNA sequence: TGTGCCAGCAGCCAAAGGACTAGCGGGGTCTCTGGGGCCAACGTCCTGACTTTC.

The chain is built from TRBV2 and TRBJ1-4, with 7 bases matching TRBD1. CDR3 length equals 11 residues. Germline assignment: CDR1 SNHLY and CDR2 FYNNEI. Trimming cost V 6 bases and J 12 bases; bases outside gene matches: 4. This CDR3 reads CASSEGAQLFF. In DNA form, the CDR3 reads TGTGCCAGCAGCGAGGGGGCGCAACTGTTTTTT. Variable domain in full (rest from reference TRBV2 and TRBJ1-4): EPEVTQTPSHQVTQMGQEVILRCVPISNHLYFYWYRQILGQKVEFLVSFYNNEISEKSEIFDDQFSVERPDGSNFTLKIRSTKLEDSAMYFCASSEGAQLFFGSGTQLSVL.

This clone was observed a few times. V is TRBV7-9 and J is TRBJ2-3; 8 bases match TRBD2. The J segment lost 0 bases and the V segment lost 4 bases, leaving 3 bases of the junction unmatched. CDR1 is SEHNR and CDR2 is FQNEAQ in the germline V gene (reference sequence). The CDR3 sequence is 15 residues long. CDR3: CASSSTGGSTDTQYF. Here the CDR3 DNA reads TGTGCCAGCAGCTCAACGGGGGGGAGCACAGATACGCAGTATTTT.

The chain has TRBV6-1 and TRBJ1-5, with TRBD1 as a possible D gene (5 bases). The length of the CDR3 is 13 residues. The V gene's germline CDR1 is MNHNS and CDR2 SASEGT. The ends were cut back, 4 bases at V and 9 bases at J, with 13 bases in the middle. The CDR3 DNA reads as TGTGCCAGCAGTGGGTGGGGCCTGCGGCCCCAGCATTTT. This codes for CASSGWGLRPQHF.

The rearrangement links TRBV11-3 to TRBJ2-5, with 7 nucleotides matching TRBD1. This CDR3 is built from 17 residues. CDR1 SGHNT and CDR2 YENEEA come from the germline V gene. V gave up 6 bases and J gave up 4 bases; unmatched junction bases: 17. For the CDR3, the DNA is TGTGCCAGCAGTCCAAAGGGGGCGACAGGATCGGGAGAGACCCAGTACTTC. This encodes CASSPKGATGSGETQYF.

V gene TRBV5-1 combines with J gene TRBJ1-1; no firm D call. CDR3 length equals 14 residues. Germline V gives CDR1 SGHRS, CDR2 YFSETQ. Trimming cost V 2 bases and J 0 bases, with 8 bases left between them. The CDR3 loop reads CASSLRSVNTEAFF. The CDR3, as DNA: TGCGCCAGCAGCTTAAGGAGCGTGAACACTGAAGCTTTCTTT.

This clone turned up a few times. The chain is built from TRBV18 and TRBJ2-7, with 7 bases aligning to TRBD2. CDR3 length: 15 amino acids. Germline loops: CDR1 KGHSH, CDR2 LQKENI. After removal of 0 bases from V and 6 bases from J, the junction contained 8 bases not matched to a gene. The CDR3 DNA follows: TGTGCCAGCTCACCACCGTTTGCGGGGGACCCCGAGCAGTACTTC. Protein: CASSPPFAGDPEQYF.

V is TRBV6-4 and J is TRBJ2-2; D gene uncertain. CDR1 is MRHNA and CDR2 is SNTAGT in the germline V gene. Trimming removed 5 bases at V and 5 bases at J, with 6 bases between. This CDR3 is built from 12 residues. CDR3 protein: CASSPRTGELFF. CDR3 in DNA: TGTGCCAGCAGTCCTAGGACCGGGGAGCTGTTTTTT.